A selection of T cell receptor beta chains follows, all from one sample in a study of cytomegalovirus exposure and HLA in healthy donors. Here immunoSEQ multiplex PCR was the method, and the copy in TCRdb shows in-frame clones only, minus some. Among approximately 170,000 clones listed, 75% to 90% were seen once. The sample was PBMCs. Receptor source: a human donor in good health. The CDR3 runs from the conserved cysteine through the conserved F or W.

>TRBJ2-3|TRBV7-2
CASSLLGTASTDTQYF
>TRBJ2-7|TRBV5-6
CASSPGQLYEQYF
>TRBJ2-7|TRBV5-5
CASSFSASATYEQYF
>TRBJ2-5|TRBV6-5
CASSSPASGGRETQYF
>TRBJ2-1|TRBV2
CASSEEGTDNNEQFF
>TRBJ2-2|TRBV5-5
CASMAGLTGELFF
>TRBJ1-6|TRBV11-3
CASSLGTVNSPLHF
>TRBJ2-6|TRBV18
CASSPLQGLSGANVLTF
>TRBJ2-6|TRBV9
CASSPREGAPGANVLTF
>TRBJ1-1|TRBV1
CTSSQESRGWTEAFF
>TRBJ2-3|TRBV5-4
CASSLAGTGLDTQYF
>TRBJ1-2|TRBV19
CASSPGQGECYTF
>TRBJ1-2|TRBV29-1
CSVEDALDRDYTF
>TRBJ2-1|TRBV5-5
CASSLGLAASYNEQFF
>TRBJ2-5|TRBV7-3
CASSPRVGQETQYF
>TRBJ1-2|TRBV9
CASSVDVGQGGRGYTF
>TRBJ1-5|TRBV7-9
CASSSLGQPQHF
>TRBJ2-5|TRBV9
CASSVGGGETQYF
>TRBJ2-5|TRBV29-1
CSVSEKETQYF
>TRBJ2-3|TRBV11-2
CASSLAGLARQTDTQYF
>TRBJ1-5|TRBV27
CASSLIGGLGNSNQPQHF
>TRBJ1-1|TRBV7-9
CASSPRDRADTEAFF
>TRBJ2-5|TRBV4-2
CASSQDENRETQYF
>TRBJ2-3|TRBV19
CASMGGSDTQYF
>TRBJ1-4|TRBV5-1
CASSDTATGEKLFF
>TRBJ1-2|TRBV6-5
CASSKYTGNYGYTF
>TRBJ2-3|TRBV9
CASSGSTGFTDTQYF
>TRBJ2-1|TRBV2
CASSAYRAEQFF
>TRBJ2-1|TRBV4-3
CASSQGHGGGQDEQFF
>TRBJ1-1|TRBV9
CASSVAGTGLNTEAFF
>TRBJ2-1|TRBV7-2
CASSRWTSNSNEQFF
>TRBJ2-5|TRBV5-1
CASSLARDRSEETQYF
>TRBJ1-2|TRBV6-1
CASSEVAPLGGYTF
>TRBJ2-2|TRBV2
CASSSTSGFKGELFF
>TRBJ2-7|TRBV6-5
CASGRDSLLNEQYF
>TRBJ2-7|TRBV6-5
CASSPTWDIGNEQYF
>TRBJ2-4|TRBV5-4
CASSYLAGGRNIQYF
>TRBJ1-1|TRBV5-1
CASMVGQLNTEAFF
>TRBJ1-5|TRBV18
CASSPGTGEGQPQHF
>TRBJ1-6|TRBV5-1
CASSPTGNNSPLHF
>TRBJ2-3|TRBV7-3
CASSPPGTSSDTQYF
>TRBJ1-1|TRBV14
CASSQLTGGGTEAFF
>TRBJ1-2|TRBV6-1
CASSRNRVGYGYTF
>TRBJ2-7|TRBV5-4
CASSFGQGEVGEQYF
>TRBJ1-3|TRBV19
CASTMEGPGDGNTIYF
>TRBJ1-1|TRBV6-5
CASSKRTGTTEAFF
>TRBJ2-5|TRBV7-9
CASSPGLAETQYF
>TRBJ2-7|TRBV5-4
CASRSAGGTSSEQYF
>TRBJ2-7|TRBV6-1
CASSQGRILGEQYF
>TRBJ2-1|TRBV2
CASSDPLTGNEQFF
>TRBJ2-7|TRBV6-5
CASRRDSGTYEQYF
>TRBJ2-5|TRBV6-1
CASSDTSGGAETQYF
>TRBJ2-3|TRBV6-6
CASSTRTSGGTDTQYF
>TRBJ1-6|TRBV6-5
CASSLDRVLNSPLHF